This TCR beta chain was obtained from a study of T cells in Graves' hyperthyroidism and ophthalmopathy. Regarding the study as a whole: A model of 13 V-J pairs discriminated ophthalmopathy from stable hyperthyroidism.

TCR beta CDR3 regions were amplified from RNA. The TCR CDR3 first-round RT-PCR relied on the HTBI primer set. TCRdb re-derived calls from the multiplex PCR reads in MiXCR, one entry per CDR3 protein. Among a few hundred thousand distinct CDR3 sequences listed, under 25% were seen once. This clonotype was recorded at least ten times. The antigen remains unidentified. Patients were aged 18 to 65, had disease duration under 2 months, and had newly diagnosed hyperthyroidism. Trimming removed 2 bases at V and 6 bases at J, with 13 bases between. CDR3 length: 13 residues. In germline, CDR1 is DFQATT, CDR2 SNEGSKA (reference sequence).

This TCR came from a man aged 18 to 29 with Graves' hyperthyroidism. The sample was blood. This rearrangement joins TRBV20-1 to TRBJ1-1; D remains unclear. The CDR3, as DNA: TGCAGTGCTAGAATGGACCTGCCCTCTGAAGCTTTCTTT. This translates into CSARMDLPSEAFF.